Presented here are 26 T cell receptor beta chains from one specimen sequenced in a study of sequential checkpoint blockade in melanoma. The protocol was immunoSEQ multiplex PCR, while the TCRdb copy is restricted to in-frame clones and leaves out a portion. The sample includes roughly 21,000 clones, around 25% of them seen just once. Sample treatment: randomized to nivolumab then ipilimumab (arm A) or the reverse (arm B). Sequenced here: tumor tissue (inferred from file names), sampled from a patient given nivolumab and ipilimumab in sequence. Receptors originate from a human donor with melanoma.

CDR3 DNA sequence: TGCGCCAGCACCTTAGTAGCGGGCTCCTACAATGAGCAGTTCTTC. Translated, it gives CASTLVAGSYNEQFF. The chain links TRBV5-1 to TRBJ2-1, with 7 bases fitting TRBD2. J gave up 0 bases and V 6 bases, and 6 bases lay outside the gene matches. The CDR3 runs to 15 residues. CDR1 is SGHRS, CDR2 YFSETQ, per germline.

This clone has only a few counts. The chain joins TRBV9 to TRBJ2-3, with a weak D call TRBD1 (5 bases). V was shortened by 0 bases and J by 5 bases, with 13 bases between the two germline ends. Germline V gene lookup returns CDR1 SGDLS and CDR2 YYNGEE. CDR3 length equals 15 residues. The CDR3 reads CASSVGAQGRDTQYF. For the CDR3, the DNA is TGTGCCAGCAGCGTAGGAGCGCAGGGAAGAGATACGCAGTATTTT.

Only a few counts were recorded for this clone. V gene TRBV6-4 combines with J gene TRBJ1-5; TRBD1 aligns across 7 bases. The V gene's germline CDR1 is MRHNA and CDR2 SNTAGT. Unmatched junction bases numbered 10, after V lost 8 bases and J lost 3 bases. The CDR3 is made up of 15 amino acids. The CDR3 loop reads CASRVGTAFNQPQHF. The CDR3 DNA reads TGTGCCAGCCGCGTTGGGACAGCCTTCAATCAGCCCCAGCATTTT.

With respect to this clone: Mismatch with germline at one junction end may stem from a read error. The gene calls are TRBV6-8 and TRBJ2-7, with TRBD1 matching 7 bases. This CDR3 is 14 amino acids long. Germline CDR1 is MNHGY and CDR2 is SAAAGT. This CDR3 is CAISALGQDYEQYF. In DNA form, the CDR3 reads TGTGCCATCAGTGCTTTAGGACAGGACTACGAGCAGTACTTC.

This clone has only a few counts. The chain links TRBV28 to TRBJ2-7, with D unclear. CDR1 and CDR2 (germline): MDHEN, SYDVKM. The CDR3 is 14 amino acids. V lost 5 bases to trimming and J lost 3 bases, with 14 bases between them. Written as DNA, the CDR3 is TGTGCCAGCAGTCTCCGTGGAGTCAACTACGAGCAGTACTTC. It translates to CASSLRGVNYEQYF.

This clone was seen only a few times. The chain combines TRBV6-8 with TRBJ1-5; 11 bases are a match to TRBD1. CDR3 size: 15 residues. V lost 5 bases to trimming and J lost 10 bases; unmatched junction nucleotides: 10. CDR1 is MNHGY and CDR2 is SAAAGT in the germline V gene. In DNA form, the CDR3 reads TGTGCCAGCAGTACCCTTGGGACAGGGGGAGAACCCCAGCATTTT. It encodes CASSTLGTGGEPQHF.

The chain employs TRBV7-5 and TRBJ2-1; TRBD2 is taken as the D call from the table, unchecked against the DNA. TRBV7-5 is annotated as a pseudogene. CDR3 size: 15 residues. This chain's CDR3 is CASSSSSGRGDEQFF. Written as DNA, the CDR3 is TGTGCCAGCAGCTCCTCAAGCGGGAGAGGCGATGAGCAGTTCTTC.

This clone is medium-sized in the sample. The rearrangement uses TRBV6-8 and TRBJ2-3; a weak D match, TRBD2 (5 bases). V lost 6 bases, J lost 6 bases, and 16 bases lay in between. Looked up from germline, CDR1 is MNHGY and CDR2 is SAAAGT. The CDR3 extends over 14 amino acids. In DNA form, the CDR3 reads TGTGCCAGCAGCCGAGGGCCCCTCAGCGATACGCAGTATTTT. This codes for CASSRGPLSDTQYF.

The chain joins TRBV9 to TRBJ2-3; 10 bases line up with TRBD2. Trimming removed 4 bases from V and 3 bases from J; junction bases left unmatched: 5. Germline lookup yields CDR1 SGDLS and CDR2 YYNGEE. This CDR3 has 15 residues. CDR3 DNA: TGTGCCAGCAGCAGCGCTAGCGGGAGAACAGATACGCAGTATTTT. It specifies CASSSASGRTDTQYF.

CDR3 DNA: TGCAGCGTTAAGGGGGGACTAGCGGGAGCGGTCACCGGGGAGCTGTTTTTT. Amino acid sequence: CSVKGGLAGAVTGELFF. The chain employs TRBV29-1 and TRBJ2-2; 14 bases fit TRBD2. J gave up 4 bases and V 5 bases, and 9 bases lay outside the gene matches. The CDR3 contains 17 residues. CDR1 SQVTM and CDR2 ANQGSEA come from the germline V gene.

This clone has just a few counts. The rearrangement uses TRBV10-2 and TRBJ2-7, with D perhaps matching TRBD1 (6 bases). The V end lost 10 bases, the J end lost 0 bases, and 13 bases lay between the germline ends. Germline-derived CDR1 and CDR2 are WSHSY and SAAADI. CDR3 length equals 13 residues. The CDR3 DNA reads as TGCGCCACCTACAGGGAAAGCTCCTACGAGCAGTACTTC. Its translation: CATYRESSYEQYF.

In its sample, this clone was seen a few times. The V and J genes are TRBV7-2 and TRBJ2-3, with unresolved D. CDR1 and CDR2 (germline): SGHTA, FQGNSA. Trimming removed 7 bases from V and 0 bases from J, with 8 bases in between. This CDR3 has 13 residues. CDR3 sequence reads: CASNRVSTDTQYF. CDR3 DNA sequence: TGTGCCAGCAACCGGGTTAGCACAGATACGCAGTATTTT.

The chain links TRBV6-8 to TRBJ1-4; D might be TRBD1 (5 bases). The CDR3 spans 14 residues. V shed 8 bases and J shed 5 bases, with 15 bases lying between them. Germline values: CDR1 MNHGY, CDR2 SAAAGT. The CDR3 loop is CASGNRSGNEKLFF. The CDR3 coding sequence is TGTGCCAGCGGGAACAGGTCGGGAAATGAAAAACTGTTTTTT.

Only a few counts were recorded for this clone. This sequence joins TRBV15 and TRBJ2-6; the match to TRBD1 covers 9 bases. The V segment lost 5 bases and the J segment 2 bases; nucleotides outside the gene matches: 7. Germline V CDR1 and CDR2: LNHNV, YYDKDF (reference sequence). The CDR3 loop spans 17 amino acids. The CDR3 reads CATSSRDRVAGANVLTF. The DNA of the CDR3 is TGTGCCACCAGCTCCCGGGACAGGGTTGCTGGGGCCAACGTCCTGACTTTC.

This chain links TRBV23-1 with TRBJ2-2; a weak D match, TRBD2 (6 bases). TRBV23-1 is an open reading frame whose function is uncertain. V lost 6 bases and J 2 bases, leaving 10 bases between the germline ends. The CDR3 runs 14 residues. The CDR3 reads CASSPAGNTGELFF. In nucleotides, the CDR3 is TGCGCCAGCAGCCCAGCGGGCAACACCGGGGAGCTGTTTTTT.

V usage is TRBV5-1 and J usage is TRBJ2-3; possibly TRBD1 or TRBD2 for D (5 bases each). Germline loops: CDR1 SGHRS, CDR2 YFSETQ. The V end lost 0 bases, the J end lost 6 bases, and 14 bases lay between the germline ends. The CDR3 runs to 15 residues. CDR3 amino acids: CASSLDGAFSDTQYF. Here the CDR3 DNA reads TGCGCCAGCAGCTTGGACGGGGCGTTTTCCGATACGCAGTATTTT. Using reference TRBV5-1 and TRBJ2-3 for the parts outside the CDR3, the full variable domain is KAGVTQTPRYLIKTRGQQVTLSCSPISGHRSVSWYQQTPGQGLQFLFEYFSETQRNKGNFPGRFSGRQFSNSRSEMNVSTLELGDSALYLCASSLDGAFSDTQYFGPGTRLTVL.

V usage is TRBV25-1 and J usage is TRBJ1-6, with TRBD1 identical over 9 bases. With 6 bases clipped from V and 7 bases from J, the junction kept 1 base outside the gene matches. CDR3 length equals 13 residues. Germline V gene data show CDR1 as MGHDK and CDR2 as SYGVNS. The CDR3 DNA reads as TGTGCCAGCAGGGGGACAGGGAATTCACCCCTCCACTTT. Translation: CASRGTGNSPLHF.

This rearrangement joins TRBV5-1 to TRBJ2-7; TRBD1 might be the D (5 bases). The germline gives CDR1 SGHRS, CDR2 YFSETQ. V lost 0 bases and J 6 bases, leaving 13 bases between the germline ends. There are 14 residues in the CDR3. The chain's CDR3 is CASSLERGRGEQYF. For the CDR3, the DNA is TGCGCCAGCAGCTTGGAAAGGGGTCGAGGCGAGCAGTACTTC. The full variable domain, its missing parts supplied by reference TRBV5-1 and TRBJ2-7, is KAGVTQTPRYLIKTRGQQVTLSCSPISGHRSVSWYQQTPGQGLQFLFEYFSETQRNKGNFPGRFSGRQFSNSRSEMNVSTLELGDSALYLCASSLERGRGEQYFGPGTRLTVT.

Only a few counts were recorded for this clone. V gene TRBV19 combines with J gene TRBJ2-7; 8 nucleotides match TRBD1. Germline V gene data show CDR1 as LNHDA and CDR2 as SQIVND (reference sequence). Trimming removed 3 bases from V and 5 bases from J; junction bases left unmatched: 9. The CDR3 consists of 15 residues. The CDR3 protein is CASSIVDRGRDEQYF. CDR3 in DNA: TGTGCCAGTAGTATCGTCGACAGGGGTCGGGACGAGCAGTACTTC.

This clone was observed a few times. The J gene is TRBJ2-1, the V gene TRBV10-3; D might be TRBD2 (6 bases). This CDR3 spans 14 amino acids. V dropped 4 bases and J dropped 4 bases, with 11 bases sitting between them. CDR1 is ENHRY and CDR2 is SYGVKD in the germline V gene. CDR3 protein: CAISGGEVYNEQFF. The CDR3 region has the DNA TGTGCCATCAGTGGGGGGGAAGTTTACAATGAGCAGTTCTTC.

This clone was counted a few times. V and J are TRBV6-8 and TRBJ2-1; no firm D call. The CDR3 loop spans 12 amino acids. V dropped 8 bases and J dropped 2 bases, with 7 bases sitting between them. Germline V gene lookup returns CDR1 MNHGY and CDR2 SAAAGT. This CDR3 is CASGRPYNEQFF. For the CDR3, the DNA is TGTGCCAGCGGTCGGCCCTACAATGAGCAGTTCTTC.

The chain is built from TRBV6-8 and TRBJ2-2; 9 nucleotides match TRBD1. Germline CDR1 and CDR2: MNHGY and SAAAGT. This CDR3 has 19 amino acids. With 5 bases clipped from V and 4 bases from J, the junction kept 17 bases outside the gene matches. In nucleotides, the CDR3 is TGTGCCAGCAGTCTCACCGGGACAGGGCTCTCTTCGGGCACCGGGGAGCTGTTTTTT. Its translation is CASSLTGTGLSSGTGELFF.

This clone was seen a handful of times. The DNA ends 1 residue before the CDR3 does, and the rest of the CDR3 is filled in from the germline J gene. The chain links TRBV6-1 to TRBJ2-7, with D uncertain. Germline assignment: CDR1 MNHNS and CDR2 SASEGT. CDR3 length: 15 amino acids. Trimming took off 0 bases at V and 2 bases at J, with 11 bases between the two ends. This chain's CDR3 is CASSEASDLAYEQYF. The part of the CDR3 DNA that was read is TGTGCCAGCAGTGAAGCCTCAGACCTAGCCTACGAGCAGTAC.

In this sample, this clone turned up a few times. The chain employs TRBV6-8 and TRBJ2-2, with D perhaps assigned TRBD1 or TRBD2 (5 bases each). V was shortened by 8 bases and J by 4 bases, with 11 bases between the two germline ends. The CDR3 contains 13 residues. CDR1 and CDR2 from the germline V gene are MNHGY and SAAAGT. CDR3 protein: CASAGTPTGELFF. The CDR3 coding sequence is TGTGCCAGCGCCGGGACCCCCACCGGGGAGCTGTTTTTT.

The chain recombines TRBV19 with TRBJ2-7, with D possibly TRBD1 on 5 matching bases. CDR3 length: 14 amino acids. V was trimmed by 1 base and J by 5 bases, leaving 12 bases between them. Germline V gene data show CDR1 as LNHDA and CDR2 as SQIVND (reference sequence). CDR3 sequence reads: CASSIVAGFNEQYF. The CDR3, as DNA: TGTGCCAGTAGTATAGTGGCAGGGTTCAACGAGCAGTACTTC.

Note on this clone: One junction end does not reproduce the germline sequence, and a read error may be involved. The chain has TRBV30 and TRBJ1-4; D is unresolved. From germline, CDR1 is GTSNPN and CDR2 SVGIG (reference sequence). This CDR3 comprises 11 residues. The CDR3 is CAWSPRRWLPF. In nucleotides, the CDR3 is TGTGCCTGGAGCCCCAGACGGTGGTTACCTTTT.